These 12 T cell receptor beta chains were sequenced from one sample in a study of blood T cell repertoires in COVID-19. Libraries were prepared by immunoSEQ multiplex PCR; TCRdb keeps only in-frame clonotypes and omits some of them. The table shows about 160,000 clones, with approximately 91% occurring only once. Sequencing input: peripheral blood. Receptors originate from a man younger than 35 with acute or convalescent COVID-19.

CDR3 amino acids: CASSKDQGRVAFF. For the CDR3, the DNA is TGTGCCAGCAGCAAGGATCAAGGGCGGGTAGCTTTCTTT. The chain combines TRBV7-2 with TRBJ1-1, with D unresolved. Germline CDR1 reads SGHTA; CDR2 reads FQGNSA. There are 13 residues in the CDR3. V lost 5 bases and J lost 10, with 17 bases in between. Full variable domain (outside the CDR3, taken from reference TRBV7-2 and TRBJ1-1): GAGVSQSPSNKVTEKGKDVELRCDPISGHTALYWYRQSLGQGLEFLIYFQGNSAPDKSGLPSDRFSAERTGGSVSTLTIQRTQQEDSAVYLCASSKDQGRVAFFGQGTRLTVV.

J is TRBJ1-2 and V is TRBV7-6; 8 bases are a match to TRBD1. In germline, CDR1 is SGHVS, CDR2 FNYEAQ. Trimming took 5 bases from V and 8 from J; bases not matched to a gene: 10. The CDR3 length is 14 residues. DNA of the CDR3: TGTGCCAGCAGCCCGGACAGGGCAGGGCAGGGCTACACCTTC. This codes for CASSPDRAGQGYTF.

In this sample, this clone turned up once. The genes are TRBV5-1 and TRBJ2-6, with 8 bases aligning to TRBD1. V shed 4 bases, J shed 0 bases, and the junction held 6 bases outside the gene matches. CDR1 and CDR2 from the germline V gene are SGHRS and YFSETQ. The CDR3 covers 17 residues. CDR3 DNA sequence: TGCGCCAGCAGCCCGGGGGACAGGTTCTCTGGGGCCAACGTCCTGACTTTC. Protein: CASSPGDRFSGANVLTF.

The chain has TRBV19 and TRBJ1-1; D is undetermined. Germline V gives CDR1 LNHDA, CDR2 SQIVND (reference sequence). The CDR3 totals 13 residues. Trimming removed 2 bases at V and 0 bases at J, with 4 bases between. CDR3 region: CASSIILNTEAFF. The DNA for the CDR3 is TGTGCCAGTAGTATAATCTTGAACACTGAAGCTTTCTTT.

This chain connects TRBV5-4 to TRBJ2-7; D is unresolved. V was trimmed by 1 base and J by 0 bases, leaving 8 bases between them. The CDR3 spans 14 residues. The germline V gene encodes CDR1 SGHNT and CDR2 YYREEE (reference sequence). The CDR3 coding sequence is TGTGCCAGCAGCTTGAACATCCTCTCCTACGAGCAGTACTTC. This translates into CASSLNILSYEQYF. The entire variable domain, with the rest obtained from reference TRBV5-4 and TRBJ2-7, is as follows: ETGVTQSPTHLIKTRGQQVTLRCSSQSGHNTVSWYQQALGQGPQFIFQYYREEENGRGNFPPRFSGLQFPNYSSELNVNALELDDSALYLCASSLNILSYEQYFGPGTRLTVT.

The chain has TRBV15 and TRBJ1-5; D is perhaps TRBD1 (6 bases). The CDR3 spans 16 residues. The germline CDR1 and CDR2 sequences are LNHNV and YYDKDF (reference sequence). The V end was cut by 0 bases, the J end by 6 bases, with 15 bases between. The CDR3 region has the DNA TGTGCCACCAGCAGAGATCTCAGGGGCGAGAGTCAGCCCCAGCATTTT. As protein: CATSRDLRGESQPQHF.

The chain is built from TRBV9 and TRBJ1-2; maybe TRBD1 (6 bases). From germline, CDR1 is SGDLS and CDR2 YYNGEE. CDR3 length: 14 amino acids. V was pared by 4 bases and J by 8 bases, with 18 bases between. The CDR3 reads CASSLDMGADGYTF. Here the CDR3 DNA reads TGTGCCAGCAGCCTCGACATGGGGGCGGACGGCTACACCTTC.

This chain links TRBV5-1 with TRBJ1-1; D gene unclear. The germline V gene encodes CDR1 SGHRS and CDR2 YFSETQ. V was shortened by 0 bases and J by 1 base, with 4 bases between the two germline ends. The CDR3 has 13 amino acids. CDR3 DNA sequence: TGCGCCAGCAGCTTGGCCAAGAACACTGAAGCTTTCTTT. Translation gives CASSLAKNTEAFF.

This clone was found once. The chain recombines TRBV5-5 with TRBJ2-3, with unresolved D. The CDR3 totals 16 residues. Germline values: CDR1 SGHKS, CDR2 YYEKEE (reference sequence). Deletions cut 0 bases from V and 0 bases from J, with 11 bases between. This CDR3 reads CASSLGGVPSTDTQYF. The CDR3 nucleotides are TGTGCCAGCAGCTTGGGAGGAGTTCCTAGCACAGATACGCAGTATTTT.

This clone was seen a single time. This rearrangement joins TRBV19 to TRBJ1-3; D may be TRBD1 (5 bases). This CDR3 is 13 amino acids long. V lost 7 bases and J 3 bases, leaving 10 bases between the germline ends. Germline V gives CDR1 LNHDA, CDR2 SQIVND (reference sequence). CDR3: CASIFRDGNTIYF. CDR3 sequence (DNA): TGTGCCAGTATTTTCAGGGATGGAAACACCATATATTTT.

The rearrangement uses TRBV27 and TRBJ1-1, with D possibly TRBD1 on 5 matching bases. The ends were cut back, 5 bases at V and 1 base at J, with 11 bases in the middle. Germline CDR1 reads MNHEY; CDR2 reads SMNVEV (reference sequence). The CDR3 has 14 amino acids. The CDR3 spells CASSPVGGNTEAFF. The CDR3 coding sequence is TGTGCCAGCAGTCCAGTCGGGGGGAACACTGAAGCTTTCTTT.

The chain combines TRBV5-6 with TRBJ1-4; 7 nucleotides align to TRBD1. The germline V gene has CDR1 SGHDT and CDR2 YYEEEE. The CDR3 extends over 16 amino acids. The trim removed 7 bases at V and 0 bases at J, leaving 9 bases unmatched. The CDR3 DNA is TGTGCCAGCTCAATGGCAGGGGGAACAACTAATGAAAAACTGTTTTTT. It is translated as CASSMAGGTTNEKLFF. Full variable domain (remainder filled in from reference TRBV5-6 and TRBJ1-4): DAGVTQSPTHLIKTRGQQVTLRCSPKSGHDTVSWYQQALGQGPQFIFQYYEEEERQRGNFPDRFSGHQFPNYSSELNVNALLLGDSALYLCASSMAGGTTNEKLFFGSGTQLSVL.